The rows below give T cell receptor beta chains drawn from one sample of a study of Ad26.COV2.S vaccination and SARS-CoV-2 variants. Profiled with immunoSEQ multiplex PCR; TCRdb holds only in-frame clones, not every one. The sample consists of roughly 380,000 clones, around 86% of them appearing once. The material was peripheral blood, obtained in a trial of Ad26.COV2.S vaccine versus placebo. The receptor source for this set is a person aged 18 to 59 who received the Ad26.COV2.S COVID-19 vaccine or a placebo. Both conserved end residues are part of each CDR3. Each record gives: J gene, V gene, D gene, clone size, CDR3 protein, CDR3 DNA. D genes are given only for firm matches. Only some rows state a clone size, as once, few, many or a class for expanded clones.

TRBJ2-1 TRBV5-1 TRBD2 once CASSPPGGGNEQFF TGCGCCAGCAGCCCTCCGGGAGGCGGCAATGAGCAGTTCTTC
TRBJ1-1 TRBV5-1 TRBD1 NA CASSQGQANTEAFF TGCGCCAGCAGCCAAGGACAGGCGAACACTGAAGCTTTCTTT
TRBJ1-6 TRBV29-1 NA NA CSVCPNSPLHF TGCAGCGTCTGTCCGAATTCACCCCTCCACTTT
TRBJ2-1 TRBV2 TRBD2 NA CASRLAGVYNEQFF TGTGCCAGCAGACTAGCGGGGGTCTACAATGAGCAGTTCTTC
TRBJ2-1 TRBV5-4 TRBD2 NA CASSWLAGGYNEQFF TGTGCCAGCAGCTGGCTAGCGGGGGGGTACAATGAGCAGTTCTTC
TRBJ1-5 TRBV15 NA NA CATSRDLHHGGSQHF TGTGCCACCAGCAGAGATCTACACCATGGGGGATCCCAGCATTTT
TRBJ2-5 TRBV7-6 NA NA CASSTRVEETQYF TGTGCCAGCAGCACCAGGGTTGAAGAGACCCAGTACTTC
TRBJ1-4 TRBV5-4 NA NA CASSWFSASNEKLFF TGTGCCAGCAGCTGGTTTTCGGCGAGTAATGAAAAACTGTTTTTT
TRBJ2-6 TRBV5-1 NA NA CASSFTASGANVLTF TGCGCCAGCAGTTTCACAGCCTCTGGGGCCAACGTCCTGACTTTC
TRBJ1-5 TRBV6-6 NA NA CASSPTNQPQHF TGTGCCAGCTCTCCCACGAATCAGCCCCAGCATTTT
TRBJ2-2 TRBV13 NA NA CASTSNTGELFF TGTGCCAGCACCTCGAACACCGGGGAGCTGTTTTTT
TRBJ2-7 TRBV14 NA once CASSKLGFEQYF TGTGCCAGCAGCAAATTGGGATTCGAGCAGTACTTC
TRBJ1-3 TRBV9 NA NA CASSGGHGNTIYF TGTGCCAGCAGCGGGGGGCATGGAAACACCATATATTTT
TRBJ2-1 TRBV11-2 TRBD1 NA CASSLNTGTVNEQFF TGTGCCAGCAGCTTAAACACCGGGACAGTAAATGAGCAGTTCTTC
TRBJ2-5 TRBV5-6 TRBD2 NA CASRLAGAETQYF TGTGCCAGCAGGCTAGCGGGGGCGGAGACCCAGTACTTC
TRBJ2-3 TRBV4-3 NA NA CASSQDNVVDTQYF TGCGCCAGCAGCCAAGATAATGTAGTAGATACGCAGTATTTT
TRBJ2-5 TRBV30 NA NA CAWSKGVQETQYF TGTGCCTGGAGTAAGGGGGTCCAAGAGACCCAGTACTTC
TRBJ2-7 TRBV27 NA NA CASSSLGTHYEQYF TGTGCCAGCAGTTCGCTTGGGACACACTACGAGCAGTACTTC
TRBJ1-3 TRBV5-1 TRBD1 NA CASSLGPGGSGNTIYF TGCGCCAGCAGCTTGGGGCCAGGGGGGTCTGGAAACACCATATATTTT
TRBJ2-3 TRBV10-1 TRBD2 once CASGGGHTDTQYF TGCGCCAGTGGGGGGGGTCACACAGATACGCAGTATTTT
TRBJ1-4 TRBV5-1 NA NA CASRSWADSNEKLFF TGCGCCAGCCGCAGCTGGGCAGATTCTAATGAAAAACTGTTTTTT
TRBJ2-2 TRBV19 NA NA CAIALNTGELFF TGTGCCATCGCGTTGAACACCGGGGAGCTGTTTTTT
TRBJ2-3 TRBV5-6 TRBD2 NA CASSLRLAGGLTDTQYF TGTGCCAGCAGCCTCCGACTAGCGGGGGGGTTAACAGATACGCAGTATTTT
TRBJ2-7 TRBV7-9 NA NA CASSLAGYVSYEQYF TGTGCCAGCAGCTTAGCGGGGTATGTTTCCTACGAGCAGTACTTC
TRBJ2-5 TRBV7-8 NA once CASSLARVAETQYF TGTGCCAGCAGCTTAGCTAGGGTAGCTGAGACCCAGTACTTC
TRBJ1-1 TRBV10-3 NA NA CAISTRAQAMNTEAFF TGTGCCATCAGCACAAGGGCCCAGGCGATGAACACTGAAGCTTTCTTT
TRBJ1-3 TRBV24-1 TRBD1 NA CATSDPPGTGIYTIYF TGTGCCACCAGTGACCCGCCCGGGACAGGGATTTACACCATATATTTT
TRBJ1-2 TRBV6-5 NA medium-sized CALLGSSTGYTF TGTGCCCTTTTGGGGTCTTCCACGGGCTACACCTTC
TRBJ1-1 TRBV30 NA NA CAWSVAGEAFF TGTGCCTGGAGTGTTGCAGGGGAAGCTTTCTTT
TRBJ2-1 TRBV27 NA NA CASSLSIVIWEQFF TGTGCCAGCAGTTTATCGATTGTGATCTGGGAGCAGTTCTTC
TRBJ1-5 TRBV6-1 NA NA CASSELPFQPQHF TGTGCCAGCAGTGAACTACCATTTCAGCCCCAGCATTTT
TRBJ1-1 TRBV30 TRBD1 once CAWSLGGGVTEAFF TGTGCCTGGAGTCTAGGGGGCGGCGTCACTGAAGCTTTCTTT
TRBJ2-5 TRBV9 NA NA CASAGGETQYF TGTGCCAGCGCCGGGGGAGAGACCCAGTACTTC
TRBJ1-4 TRBV11-2 NA NA CASSPGQFATNEKLFF TGTGCCAGCAGCCCCGGACAGTTTGCAACTAATGAAAAACTGTTTTTT
TRBJ1-4 TRBV7-6 NA NA CASSSVMGGAREKLFF TGTGCCAGCAGCTCCGTAATGGGAGGGGCTAGGGAAAAACTGTTTTTT
TRBJ1-2 TRBV30 NA NA CACDSLGGYTF TGTGCCTGCGACAGCCTCGGAGGCTACACCTTC
TRBJ2-6 TRBV10-3 TRBD1 NA CAIREQGARGANVLTF TGTGCCATCAGGGAGCAGGGGGCGCGAGGGGCCAACGTCCTGACTTTC
TRBJ2-1 TRBV10-3 TRBD2 once CAITPGSGGDPLAYNEQFF TGTGCCATCACCCCGGGCAGCGGGGGTGACCCTCTAGCCTACAATGAGCAGTTCTTC
TRBJ2-5 TRBV20-1 NA NA CTGQRQETQYF TGCACCGGGCAGCGACAAGAGACCCAGTACTTC
TRBJ1-3 TRBV7-9 NA once CASSLLSGLSGNTIYF TGTGCCAGCAGCTTACTTAGTGGACTTTCTGGAAACACCATATATTTT
TRBJ2-1 TRBV3-1/TRBV3-2 NA NA CASSQDRRLRTLGNEQFF TGTGCCAGCAGCCAAGATCGTCGTCTGCGGACCCTGGGCAATGAGCAGTTCTTC
TRBJ2-7 TRBV3-1/TRBV3-2 TRBD2 NA CASSRGLALEQYF TGTGCCAGCAGCCGCGGACTAGCGTTGGAGCAGTACTTC
TRBJ2-7 TRBV5-1 NA NA CASSLNRPSYEQYF TGCGCCAGCAGCTTAAATAGACCCTCCTACGAGCAGTACTTC
TRBJ2-1 TRBV9 TRBD1 NA CASSSQGVSNEQFF TGTGCCAGCAGCTCTCAGGGGGTAAGCAATGAGCAGTTCTTC
TRBJ2-7 TRBV29-1 NA NA CSVRDGNYEQYF TGCAGCGTTCGGGACGGAAACTACGAGCAGTACTTC
TRBJ2-3 TRBV5-8 NA NA CASMVSDTQYF TGTGCCAGCATGGTTTCAGATACGCAGTATTTT
TRBJ2-3 TRBV7-6 TRBD2 NA CASSFLGGGLDTQYF TGTGCCAGCAGCTTTCTCGGGGGGGGCCTCGATACGCAGTATTTT
TRBJ2-1 TRBV13 NA NA CASSLTSPRHNEQFF TGTGCCAGCAGCTTAACTAGCCCCAGACACAATGAGCAGTTCTTC